Included here is one T cell receptor (beta chain) sequence, with context. Its antigen remains unidentified. The entry originates in a study of cytomegalovirus exposure and HLA in healthy donors. Study-level points and caveats: It was reported that the classifier diagnosed cytomegalovirus status with high specificity and sensitivity in both the original and validation cohorts. In the 120 or so validation repertoires, just under 95% of cluster scores exceeded 0, per a later analysis. The listing of 150 to 200 TCR beta chains classed them as cytomegalovirus-associated.

CDR1 is MNHEY, CDR2 SVGAGI, per germline. CDR3 length: 13 amino acids. V shed 6 bases and J shed 0 bases, with 6 bases lying between them. Some clones are missing from TCRdb's copy, which holds only in-frame ones; the method was immunoSEQ multiplex PCR. The table lists more than 130,000 clones, just over 85% of them singletons. Sequenced sample: PBMCs. This chain uses TRBV6-5 with TRBJ1-5; the D is unclear. This clonotype originated in a woman aged 18-29 years in good health and CMV-seropositive. CDR3 loop: CASRRGSNQPQHF. The CDR3 nucleotides are TGTGCCAGCAGGCGGGGTAGCAATCAGCCCCAGCATTTT.